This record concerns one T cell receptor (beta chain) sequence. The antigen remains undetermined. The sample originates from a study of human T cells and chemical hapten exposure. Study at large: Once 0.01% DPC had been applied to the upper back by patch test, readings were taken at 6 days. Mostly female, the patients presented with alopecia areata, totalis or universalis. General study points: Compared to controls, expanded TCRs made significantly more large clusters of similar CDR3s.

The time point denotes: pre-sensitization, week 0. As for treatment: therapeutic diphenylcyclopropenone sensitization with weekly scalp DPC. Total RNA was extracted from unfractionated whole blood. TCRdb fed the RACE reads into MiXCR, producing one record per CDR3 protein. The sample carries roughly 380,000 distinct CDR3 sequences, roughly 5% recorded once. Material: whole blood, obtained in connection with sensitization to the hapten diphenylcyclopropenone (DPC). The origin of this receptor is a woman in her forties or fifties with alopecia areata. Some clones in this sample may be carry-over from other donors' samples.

Here the CDR3 DNA reads TGCGCCAGCAGCCAAGAGGTCGGGGTTCGAGAGCAGTACTTC. This codes for CASSQEVGVREQYF. This chain connects TRBV4-1 to TRBJ2-7; weak D call: TRBD2 (5 bases). Trimming cost V 0 bases and J 7 bases, with 13 bases left between them. CDR1 MGHRA and CDR2 YSYEKL come from the germline V gene. The CDR3 spans 14 residues.